Listed below are T cell receptor beta chains from one sample, sequenced in a study of STAT5B mutations in CD4+ large granular lymphocyte leukemia. Produced via immunoSEQ multiplex PCR; TCRdb's table is partial and in-frame only. The sample holds 30,000 to 40,000 clones, more than 70% seen once. Input material: CD4+ T cells from blood buffy coats. All receptors derive from a human donor in good health. CDR3s include the opening cysteine and the closing phenylalanine or tryptophan. D genes are given only for firm matches. Expanded clones get a size class; other rows say once, few or many, or leave the size out.

clone_size: few
v_call: TRBV5-8
j_call: TRBJ1-1
d_call: .
cdr3_nt: TGTGCCAGCAGCCCGGGTTGGGCTGAAGCTTTCTTT
cdr3_aa: CASSPGWAEAFF

clone_size: .
v_call: TRBV5-1
j_call: TRBJ2-2
d_call: TRBD2
cdr3_nt: TGCGCCAGCAGCTTTGGGACTAGCGTCACCGGGGAGCTGTTTTTT
cdr3_aa: CASSFGTSVTGELFF

clone_size: .
v_call: TRBV11-2
j_call: TRBJ2-3
d_call: TRBD2
cdr3_nt: TGTGCCAGCAGCCTTGGGACTAGCCCAGATACGCAGTATTTT
cdr3_aa: CASSLGTSPDTQYF

clone_size: few
v_call: TRBV5-4
j_call: TRBJ2-7
d_call: .
cdr3_nt: TGTGCCAGCAGCTGGGATCGGTACGAGCAGTACTTC
cdr3_aa: CASSWDRYEQYF

clone_size: .
v_call: TRBV19
j_call: TRBJ2-7
d_call: TRBD1
cdr3_nt: TGTGCCAGTAGTATAGGAGGACAGGGTCTTAGCGAGCAGTACTTC
cdr3_aa: CASSIGGQGLSEQYF

clone_size: .
v_call: TRBV4-2
j_call: TRBJ2-1
d_call: TRBD2
cdr3_nt: TGTGCCAGCAGCCAAGTTGGGGGGGCTAGCGGGAACAATGAGCAGTTCTTC
cdr3_aa: CASSQVGGASGNNEQFF

clone_size: .
v_call: TRBV6-1
j_call: TRBJ2-7
d_call: TRBD2
cdr3_nt: TGTGCCAGCAGAAATCTAGCGGGAGACGAGCAGTACTTC
cdr3_aa: CASRNLAGDEQYF

clone_size: .
v_call: TRBV27
j_call: TRBJ2-3
d_call: TRBD1
cdr3_nt: TGTGCCAGCCGGGACAGGGGATATGGCACAGATACGCAGTATTTT
cdr3_aa: CASRDRGYGTDTQYF

clone_size: .
v_call: TRBV7-9
j_call: TRBJ2-1
d_call: .
cdr3_nt: TGTGCCAGCAGCTTAGCCGGGACAACCAATGAGCAGTTCTTC
cdr3_aa: CASSLAGTTNEQFF

clone_size: .
v_call: TRBV2
j_call: TRBJ1-5
d_call: .
cdr3_nt: TGTGCCAGCAGTGGGGTGTATGGGTTGGGCCAGCCCCAGCATTTT
cdr3_aa: CASSGVYGLGQPQHF

clone_size: .
v_call: TRBV4-1
j_call: TRBJ1-2
d_call: .
cdr3_nt: TGCGCCAGCAGCCAAGATCCAAGGACAGTCTTAAGGGGCTACACCTTC
cdr3_aa: CASSQDPRTVLRGYTF

clone_size: .
v_call: TRBV7-3
j_call: TRBJ2-5
d_call: .
cdr3_nt: TGTGCCAGCAGCTTAACGGATAGCGGAGAGACCCAGTACTTC
cdr3_aa: CASSLTDSGETQYF

clone_size: .
v_call: TRBV4-2
j_call: TRBJ1-1
d_call: TRBD1
cdr3_nt: TGTGCCAGCAGCAACGACAGGGGGCGCTTGAACTCTGAAGCTTTCTTT
cdr3_aa: CASSNDRGRLNSEAFF

clone_size: .
v_call: TRBV29-1
j_call: TRBJ2-3
d_call: TRBD2
cdr3_nt: TGCAGCGTAAGAGCGGGGGCAGATACGCAGTATTTT
cdr3_aa: CSVRAGADTQYF

clone_size: .
v_call: TRBV19
j_call: TRBJ1-4
d_call: .
cdr3_nt: TGTGCCAGTAGCCCAGGGGCGGGAGCTAATGAAAAACTGTTTTTT
cdr3_aa: CASSPGAGANEKLFF

clone_size: .
v_call: TRBV5-6
j_call: TRBJ1-2
d_call: .
cdr3_nt: TGTGCCAGCAGCTTGGCCTTATACTCTAACTATGGCTACACCTTC
cdr3_aa: CASSLALYSNYGYTF

clone_size: .
v_call: TRBV2
j_call: TRBJ2-3
d_call: TRBD2
cdr3_nt: TGTGCCAGCTCGAGGCTAGCGGGAATCACAGATACGCAGTATTTT
cdr3_aa: CASSRLAGITDTQYF

clone_size: .
v_call: TRBV5-1
j_call: TRBJ2-3
d_call: TRBD2
cdr3_nt: TGCGCCAGCAGACCTACTAGCGGGAGCACCCCAGATACGCAGTATTTT
cdr3_aa: CASRPTSGSTPDTQYF

clone_size: few
v_call: TRBV25-1
j_call: TRBJ1-1
d_call: TRBD1
cdr3_nt: TGTGCCAGCACCAATAGACAGGGGGGGACTGAAGCTTTCTTT
cdr3_aa: CASTNRQGGTEAFF

clone_size: once
v_call: TRBV6-6
j_call: TRBJ2-5
d_call: .
cdr3_nt: TGTGCCACAGGGGACCAGAAAGAGACCCAGTACTTC
cdr3_aa: CATGDQKETQYF

clone_size: .
v_call: TRBV6-6
j_call: TRBJ1-2
d_call: .
cdr3_nt: TGTGCCAGCCAGGACGGGTGGAATGGCTACACCTTC
cdr3_aa: CASQDGWNGYTF

clone_size: .
v_call: TRBV7-2
j_call: TRBJ2-7
d_call: TRBD2
cdr3_nt: TGTGCCAGCAGCATCAGCGGGAGATGGTCCTACGAGCAGTACTTC
cdr3_aa: CASSISGRWSYEQYF

clone_size: .
v_call: TRBV4-1
j_call: TRBJ2-5
d_call: .
cdr3_nt: TGCGCCAGCAGCCAAGATGGCTTGGTCGGCAGGGAGACCCAGTACTTC
cdr3_aa: CASSQDGLVGRETQYF

clone_size: .
v_call: TRBV7-8
j_call: TRBJ2-2
d_call: .
cdr3_nt: TGTGCCAGCAGCTTAGGGAAACATCACACCGGGGAGCTGTTTTTT
cdr3_aa: CASSLGKHHTGELFF

clone_size: .
v_call: TRBV6-1
j_call: TRBJ1-6
d_call: TRBD1
cdr3_nt: TGTGCCAGCAGTGAAGCCCCCCCGGACAGGGGACGTTCACCCCTCCACTTT
cdr3_aa: CASSEAPPDRGRSPLHF

clone_size: once
v_call: TRBV9
j_call: TRBJ2-3
d_call: .
cdr3_nt: TGTGCCAGCAGCGTATACGATTTAGCGGCGGGAACTTCGGATACGCAGTATTTT
cdr3_aa: CASSVYDLAAGTSDTQYF

clone_size: .
v_call: TRBV7-6
j_call: TRBJ2-7
d_call: TRBD1
cdr3_nt: TGTGCCAGCAGCTTAGGGACAGGGGAAAGCGAGCAGTACTTC
cdr3_aa: CASSLGTGESEQYF

clone_size: .
v_call: TRBV6-1
j_call: TRBJ1-5
d_call: .
cdr3_nt: TGTGCCAGCAGGATGGACAGCGGGCAGGTTCAGCCCCAGCATTTT
cdr3_aa: CASRMDSGQVQPQHF

clone_size: .
v_call: TRBV19
j_call: TRBJ1-1
d_call: TRBD1
cdr3_nt: TGTGCCAGTAGTACAGGGGGAGGTACTGAAGCTTTCTTT
cdr3_aa: CASSTGGGTEAFF

clone_size: .
v_call: TRBV5-1
j_call: TRBJ1-2
d_call: .
cdr3_nt: TGCGCCAGCAGCTATCGTGCGGCCTTCTATGGCTACACCTTC
cdr3_aa: CASSYRAAFYGYTF

clone_size: .
v_call: TRBV4-1
j_call: TRBJ1-2
d_call: .
cdr3_nt: TGCGCCAGCAGCCAAGATCTTCACGGGGGCTACTATGGCTACACCTTC
cdr3_aa: CASSQDLHGGYYGYTF

clone_size: .
v_call: TRBV6-1
j_call: TRBJ2-3
d_call: .
cdr3_nt: TGTGCCAGCAGTGGGGGGGCAGGGGGCACAGATACGCAGTATTTT
cdr3_aa: CASSGGAGGTDTQYF

clone_size: .
v_call: TRBV10-3
j_call: TRBJ2-6
d_call: TRBD1
cdr3_nt: TGTGCCATCAGTGTACAAACAGGGGGCTTTGGGGCCAACGTCCTGACTTTC
cdr3_aa: CAISVQTGGFGANVLTF

clone_size: .
v_call: TRBV28
j_call: TRBJ2-1
d_call: TRBD2
cdr3_nt: TGTGCCAGCAGTCTTACTAGCGCTGAGCAGTTCTTC
cdr3_aa: CASSLTSAEQFF

clone_size: .
v_call: TRBV27
j_call: TRBJ2-5
d_call: TRBD2
cdr3_nt: TGTGCCAGCAGTTTATTAGCGGGAAAAGAGACCCAGTACTTC
cdr3_aa: CASSLLAGKETQYF

clone_size: .
v_call: TRBV6-5
j_call: TRBJ2-7
d_call: TRBD1
cdr3_nt: TGTGCCAGCAGCAGACAGGGGAATTACGAGCAGTACTTC
cdr3_aa: CASSRQGNYEQYF

clone_size: few
v_call: TRBV5-1
j_call: TRBJ1-1
d_call: .
cdr3_nt: TGCGCCAGCAGCTTGGGCCATATGGTGAACACTGAAGCTTTCTTT
cdr3_aa: CASSLGHMVNTEAFF

clone_size: .
v_call: TRBV7-7
j_call: TRBJ2-2
d_call: TRBD2
cdr3_nt: TGTGCCAGCAGCTTAATCCCTGGCGGGAGCACCGGGGAGCTGTTTTTT
cdr3_aa: CASSLIPGGSTGELFF

clone_size: .
v_call: TRBV9
j_call: TRBJ2-5
d_call: .
cdr3_nt: TGTGCCAGCAGCGTAGGTACGGGATGGGAGACCCAGTACTTC
cdr3_aa: CASSVGTGWETQYF

clone_size: few
v_call: TRBV6-1
j_call: TRBJ2-2
d_call: .
cdr3_nt: TGTGCCAGCAGTGAATACTTCATCGCGAACACCGGGGAGCTGTTTTTT
cdr3_aa: CASSEYFIANTGELFF

clone_size: .
v_call: TRBV4-2
j_call: TRBJ2-5
d_call: .
cdr3_nt: TGTGCCAGCAGCCAAGATAGGGGGGATCAAGAGACCCAGTACTTC
cdr3_aa: CASSQDRGDQETQYF

clone_size: few
v_call: TRBV16
j_call: TRBJ1-1
d_call: TRBD1
cdr3_nt: TGTGCCAGCAGCCAATTATCGGGACAGTTCACCACTGAAGCTTTCTTT
cdr3_aa: CASSQLSGQFTTEAFF

clone_size: once
v_call: TRBV27
j_call: TRBJ1-4
d_call: .
cdr3_nt: TGTGCCAGCAGTCCCCGGGCGGTCGCAACTAATGAAAAACTGTTTTTT
cdr3_aa: CASSPRAVATNEKLFF

clone_size: .
v_call: TRBV7-2
j_call: TRBJ2-1
d_call: TRBD2
cdr3_nt: TGTGCCAGCAGCATTTGGACTAGCGGGAGGAATGAGCAGTTCTTC
cdr3_aa: CASSIWTSGRNEQFF

clone_size: .
v_call: TRBV15
j_call: TRBJ2-2
d_call: .
cdr3_nt: TGTGCCACCAGCAGAGATCGCAGGGGGGAAGGGGAGCTGTTTTTT
cdr3_aa: CATSRDRRGEGELFF